This TCR beta chain originates from a study of blood T cell repertoires in COVID-19. In the original workflow: Reference gene primers were amplified, and this amplification served to estimate nucleated cell counts. Some clones are missing from TCRdb's copy, which holds only in-frame ones; the method was immunoSEQ multiplex PCR. The DNA gave D and trimming, while V, J and clone size come from that table. The repertoire holds fewer than 150,000 clones, with 80% to 90% as singletons. The junction had 2 bases not matched to a gene; V was cut back by 5 bases and J by 2 bases. The CDR3 spans 15 residues. Germline CDR1 reads LNHDA; CDR2 reads SQIVND (reference sequence).

Sequencing was done on a sample of peripheral blood. The sequence derives from a woman aged 45-65 years with acute or convalescent COVID-19. The rearrangement joins TRBV19 to TRBJ2-6; 8 positions agree with TRBD1. The CDR3 protein is CASSSTGAGANVLTF. CDR3 coding DNA: TGTGCCAGTAGTTCGACAGGGGCTGGGGCCAACGTCCTGACTTTC.